This TCR beta chain was sequenced during a study of T-cell reconstitution after alpha-beta-depleted transplantation in children. Broader study findings: In some patients, recipient T cells and intrathymic progenitors surviving conditioning explained high day-60 diversity. T-cell numbers and diversity one year post-transplant derived largely from freshly generated T cells. There were reportedly several hundred expanded graft clones from which alpha-beta T cells came about two months after transplant.

V dropped 4 bases and J dropped 6; count of bases not matched to a gene: 7. The V gene's germline CDR1 is SGHRS and CDR2 YFSETQ. CDR3 length: 14 residues. For TCRbeta, the library was prepared with unique molecular identifiers. TCRdb reprocessed the PCR reads via MiXCR and lists one record per CDR3 protein. The sample shows 330,000 or so distinct CDR3 sequences, around 9.1% of them seen only once. This clonotype has a count of ten or more. The antigen is undetermined. The sample here was PBMCs, taken before TCRalphabeta/CD19-depleted stem cell transplant. The chain recombines TRBV5-1 with TRBJ1-2, with 9 bases fitting TRBD1. This TCR derives from a boy under two years old with acute myeloid leukemia, due to receive a stem cell transplant. As DNA, the CDR3 is TGCGCCAGCAGCCTAACAGGGGGCGCCGATGGCTACACCTTC. Amino acids: CASSLTGGADGYTF.